The following is a TCR beta chain sequence with its context. Method: immunoSEQ multiplex PCR; TCRdb's copy keeps in-frame clones and lacks some. The profile shows under 60,000 clones, approximately 93% of them singletons. CDR1 is MRHNA and CDR2 is SNTAGT in the germline V gene. The V segment lost 0 bases and the J segment 6 bases; nucleotides outside the gene matches: 1. The CDR3 is 15 amino acids. The data derive from a study of control samples from healthy donors and cancer patients. The chain couples TRBV6-4 to TRBJ2-1, with TRBD2 matching 11 bases. This receptor was obtained from a woman in her fifties or sixties with head and neck cancer. Material: PBMCs. CDR3 nucleotide sequence: TGTGCCAGCAGTGACTCTAGCGGGGGGGCCAATGAGCAGTTCTTC. Protein: CASSDSSGGANEQFF.